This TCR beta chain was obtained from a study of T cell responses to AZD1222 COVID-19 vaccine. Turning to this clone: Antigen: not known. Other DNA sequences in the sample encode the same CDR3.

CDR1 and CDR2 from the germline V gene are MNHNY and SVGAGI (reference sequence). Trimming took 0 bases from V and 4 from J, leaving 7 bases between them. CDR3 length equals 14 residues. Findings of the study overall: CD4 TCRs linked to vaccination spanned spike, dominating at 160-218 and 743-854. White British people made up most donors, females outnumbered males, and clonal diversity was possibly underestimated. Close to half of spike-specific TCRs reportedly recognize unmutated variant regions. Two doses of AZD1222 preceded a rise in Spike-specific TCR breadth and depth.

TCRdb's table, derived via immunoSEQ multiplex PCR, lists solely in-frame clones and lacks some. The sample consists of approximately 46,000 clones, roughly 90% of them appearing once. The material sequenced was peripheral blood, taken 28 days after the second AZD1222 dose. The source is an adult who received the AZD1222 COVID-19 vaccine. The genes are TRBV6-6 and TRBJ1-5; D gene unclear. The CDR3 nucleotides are TGTGCCAGCAGTTACTCGACGGGTAATCAGCCCCAGCATTTT. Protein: CASSYSTGNQPQHF.